The 13 T cell receptor beta chains below were found in one sample sequenced in a study of T cell clusters in autoimmune cytopenias. Multiplex touch-down PCR amplified TRB using TRB-A and TRB-B pools in one tube. TCRdb reprocessed the multiplex PCR reads and stores each CDR3 protein as one record, lacking DNA. Here the sample table reports 5,100 or so distinct CDR3 sequences. TRB amplification used approximately 250 ng of peripheral blood genomic DNA. A further study also used this sample, focusing on T cell repertoires in aging, cancer and after chemotherapy.

The material sequenced was peripheral blood. The receptors come from a human donor in good health.

The J gene is TRBJ2-5, the V gene TRBV6-5; lacking DNA, the TRBD1 call made by TCRdb goes unchecked. The CDR3 has 16 residues. Germline V gene data show CDR1 as MNHEY and CDR2 as SVGAGI. The CDR3: CARSYSGQGAGETQYF.

The chain is built from TRBV20-1 and TRBJ1-4. From germline, CDR1 is DFQATT and CDR2 SNEGSKA (reference sequence). This CDR3 spans 13 amino acids. The CDR3 protein is CSASRDSDEKLFF.

The J gene is TRBJ2-3, the V gene TRBV18; TCRdb's D gene call, TRBD2, goes unchecked for lack of DNA. This CDR3 has 20 residues. Germline V gene lookup returns CDR1 KGHSH and CDR2 LQKENI. The CDR3 is CASSPQLPGLAGDTTDTQYF.

V and J are TRBV18 and TRBJ1-5. Germline V gene data show CDR1 as KGHSH and CDR2 as LQKENI. This CDR3 is 12 amino acids long. CDR3 loop: CASSPAGQPQHF.

The genes are TRBV6-1 and TRBJ1-2; TCRdb selects TRBD1, and the lack of DNA leaves this call unchecked. This CDR3 contains 15 residues. Germline CDR1 is MNHNS and CDR2 is SASEGT. CDR3 residues: CASSERGGQGVGYTF.

This rearrangement joins TRBV20-1 to TRBJ2-3; as DNA is missing, the TRBD2 call by TCRdb cannot be tested. The CDR3 spans 15 residues. Germline loops: CDR1 DFQATT, CDR2 SNEGSKA (reference sequence). CDR3: CSARGMRGATDTQYF.

Its frequency marks this clonotype as medium-sized. This chain connects TRBV6-2 or TRBV6-3 to TRBJ2-2; TCRdb returns TRBD2, unconfirmable since there is no DNA. This CDR3 region has 13 residues. Looked up from germline, CDR1 is MNHEY and CDR2 is SVGEGT. CDR3 loop: CASKRGGFGELFF.

This chain links TRBV11-1 with TRBJ2-7; TCRdb selects TRBD2, and the lack of DNA leaves this call unchecked. This CDR3 is 15 amino acids long. CDR1 is SGHAT, CDR2 FQDESV, per germline (reference sequence). CDR3: CASSQAGLAVYEQYF.

This chain connects TRBV6-1 to TRBJ1-4. The CDR3 loop spans 16 amino acids. CDR1 and CDR2 from the germline V gene are MNHNS and SASEGT. CDR3 region: CASSADWVATNEKLFF.

V is TRBV6-1 and J is TRBJ2-1; TCRdb returns TRBD2, unconfirmable since there is no DNA. The CDR3 is 17 amino acids. Germline V gives CDR1 MNHNS, CDR2 SASEGT. The CDR3 loop reads CAAQSGREATRGNEQFF.

The chain has TRBV6-5 and TRBJ2-1; TCRdb proposes TRBD1, but this gene call is untestable without DNA. The CDR3 is 15 amino acids. The germline CDR1 and CDR2 sequences are MNHEY and SVGAGI. CDR3 sequence reads: CASSLVSVVGKGQYF.

The rearrangement joins TRBV6-6 to TRBJ2-7; absent DNA, TCRdb's TRBD1 call cannot be checked. The CDR3 is 14 amino acids. Looked up from germline, CDR1 is MNHNY and CDR2 is SVGAGI (reference sequence). The CDR3 loop is CASRPGSTSYEQYF.

This clonotype is labeled medium-sized based on frequency. The chain links TRBV15 to TRBJ2-7; as DNA is missing, the TRBD2 call by TCRdb cannot be tested. Per germline, CDR1 LNHNV and CDR2 YYDKDF (reference sequence). This CDR3 spans 18 amino acids. The CDR3 is CATSRDLTKLAGAYEQYF.